Listed below are T cell receptor beta chains from one sample, sequenced in a study of spatial heterogeneity in lung cancer. TCRdb ran MiXCR on the 5' RACE reads and lists one entry per CDR3 protein. The sample has 40,000 to 45,000 distinct CDR3 sequences, roughly 13% seen once. Sequenced here: PBMCs, sampled at surgery. The receptor set was obtained from a male donor with early-stage non-small cell lung cancer. Each CDR3 is given with its conserved first and last residue. A D gene is named only where the DNA matches it firmly. Some rows have no size entry. The others give once, few or many, or a class for an expanded clone.

D: .; size: few; J: TRBJ1-6; V: TRBV6-6; CDR3: CASSYRDSPLHF; DNA: TGTGCCAGCAGTTACCGAGATTCACCCCTCCACTTT
D: TRBD2; size: .; J: TRBJ2-1; V: TRBV7-2; CDR3: CASRMSLAGGYDEQFF; DNA: TGTGCCAGCAGGATGTCCCTAGCGGGAGGTTACGATGAGCAGTTCTTC
D: .; size: .; J: TRBJ2-3; V: TRBV6-5; CDR3: CASSPVVADTQYF; DNA: TGTGCCAGCAGTCCCGTAGTGGCAGATACGCAGTATTTT
D: .; size: few; J: TRBJ1-5; V: TRBV12-3/TRBV12-4; CDR3: CASSFPEGPGQPQHF; DNA: TGTGCCAGCAGTTTCCCCGAAGGGCCCGGGCAGCCCCAGCATTTT
D: .; size: few; J: TRBJ2-5; V: TRBV12-3/TRBV12-4; CDR3: CASSLAGQQETQHF; DNA: TGTGCCAGCAGTTTAGCCGGACAGCAAGAGACCCAGCACTTC
D: .; size: many; J: TRBJ2-6; V: TRBV5-1; CDR3: CASSLAPGTSGANVLTF; DNA: TGCGCCAGCAGCTTGGCCCCTGGAACCTCTGGGGCCAACGTCCTGACTTTC
D: TRBD2; size: .; J: TRBJ2-3; V: TRBV20-1; CDR3: CSANPVRGGRTTDTQYF; DNA: TGCAGTGCCAATCCCGTAAGGGGCGGGAGGACCACAGATACGCAGTATTTT
D: TRBD1; size: many; J: TRBJ1-5; V: TRBV28; CDR3: CASSLVAGQGNQPQHF; DNA: TGTGCCAGCAGTTTAGTGGCAGGACAGGGGAATCAGCCCCAGCATTTT
D: .; size: few; J: TRBJ1-2; V: TRBV7-9; CDR3: CASSFQGSHYGYTF; DNA: TGTGCCAGCAGCTTTCAGGGAAGCCATTATGGCTACACCTTC
D: .; size: .; J: TRBJ1-2; V: TRBV6-5; CDR3: CASGGVLTYGYTF; DNA: TGTGCCAGCGGGGGGGTCCTCACTTATGGCTACACCTTC
D: .; size: few; J: TRBJ1-2; V: TRBV20-1; CDR3: CSANIRGNYGYTF; DNA: TGCAGTGCTAATATCAGGGGTAACTATGGCTACACCTTC
D: TRBD1; size: few; J: TRBJ2-5; V: TRBV24-1; CDR3: CATSDPAKDRGRRETQYF; DNA: TGTGCCACCAGTGATCCCGCAAAAGACAGGGGGCGCAGGGAGACCCAGTACTTC
D: .; size: many; J: TRBJ2-6; V: TRBV6-5; CDR3: CASSYSPPTLQGANVLTF; DNA: TGTGCCAGCAGTTACTCTCCTCCGACTCTGCAAGGGGCCAACGTCCTGACTTTC
D: .; size: .; J: TRBJ2-7; V: TRBV7-6; CDR3: CASSFGEVDEQYF; DNA: TGTGCCAGCAGCTTCGGGGAAGTGGACGAGCAGTACTTC
D: .; size: few; J: TRBJ2-1; V: TRBV29-1; CDR3: CSVERDKNNEQFF; DNA: TGCAGCGTTGAACGGGACAAGAACAATGAGCAGTTCTTC
D: .; size: many; J: TRBJ2-2; V: TRBV5-6; CDR3: CASSLGYGELFF; DNA: TGTGCCAGCAGCTTGGGTTACGGGGAGCTGTTTTTT
D: .; size: many; J: TRBJ2-7; V: TRBV5-1; CDR3: CASSPRQASYEQYF; DNA: TGCGCCAGCAGCCCTCGACAGGCCTCCTACGAGCAGTACTTC
D: .; size: .; J: TRBJ2-7; V: TRBV7-9; CDR3: CASSFPGDFYEQYF; DNA: TGTGCCAGCAGCTTTCCCGGGGATTTCTACGAGCAGTACTTC
D: .; size: few; J: TRBJ2-1; V: TRBV6-5; CDR3: CASSYDPDQNEQFF; DNA: TGTGCCAGCAGTTACGATCCCGATCAAAATGAGCAGTTCTTC
D: .; size: many; J: TRBJ1-1; V: TRBV4-1; CDR3: CASSQGLGTEAFF; DNA: TGCGCCAGCAGCCAAGGGTTGGGCACTGAAGCTTTCTTT
D: TRBD2; size: few; J: TRBJ2-1; V: TRBV6-2/TRBV6-3; CDR3: CASSYGTLAGIRNEQFF; DNA: TGTGCCAGCAGTTACGGTACTCTAGCGGGAATCCGGAATGAGCAGTTCTTC
D: TRBD1; size: many; J: TRBJ1-2; V: TRBV29-1; CDR3: CSARTGQDYGYTF; DNA: TGCAGCGCGAGGACAGGGCAGGACTATGGCTACACCTTC
D: .; size: .; J: TRBJ1-6; V: TRBV23-1; CDR3: CASFTGTYNSPLHF; DNA: TGCGCCAGCTTTACAGGGACCTATAATTCACCCCTCCACTTT
D: TRBD2; size: few; J: TRBJ2-5; V: TRBV7-2; CDR3: CASSNWGGQGLSQYF; DNA: TGTGCCAGCAGCAACTGGGGGGGTCAAGGGTTGAGCCAGTACTTC
D: .; size: .; J: TRBJ1-2; V: TRBV7-2; CDR3: CASSLAGNRLDYGYTF; DNA: TGTGCCAGCAGCTTAGCAGGAAACAGACTTGACTATGGCTACACCTTC
D: .; size: few; J: TRBJ1-5; V: TRBV6-5; CDR3: CASSPYEGPNQPQHF; DNA: TGTGCCAGCAGTCCCTATGAAGGGCCCAATCAGCCCCAGCATTTT
D: .; size: many; J: TRBJ1-4; V: TRBV20-1; CDR3: CSAGVLTNEKLFF; DNA: TGCAGTGCTGGGGTGCTAACTAATGAAAAACTGTTTTTT
D: .; size: many; J: TRBJ2-2; V: TRBV9; CDR3: CASSRHTGELFF; DNA: TGTGCCAGCAGCCGTCATACCGGGGAGCTGTTTTTT
D: TRBD2; size: few; J: TRBJ2-7; V: TRBV5-1; CDR3: CASSLAPSGSYEQYF; DNA: TGCGCCAGCAGCTTGGCTCCCAGCGGGAGCTACGAGCAGTACTTC
D: .; size: many; J: TRBJ2-7; V: TRBV2; CDR3: CASSEADWIGEQYF; DNA: TGTGCCAGCAGTGAAGCGGACTGGATTGGGGAGCAGTACTTC
D: .; size: once; J: TRBJ1-6; V: TRBV30; CDR3: CAWSVNRPPNSPLHF; DNA: TGTGCCTGGAGTGTAAACAGGCCCCCGAATTCACCCCTCCACTTT
D: .; size: few; J: TRBJ1-3; V: TRBV18; CDR3: CASSPGGSSGNTIYF; DNA: TGTGCCAGCTCACCGGGGGGGAGCTCTGGAAACACCATATATTTT
D: .; size: .; J: TRBJ2-3; V: TRBV20-1; CDR3: CSAPRQSSTDTQYF; DNA: TGCAGTGCTCCTAGACAGTCTAGCACAGATACGCAGTATTTT
D: .; size: few; J: TRBJ1-1; V: TRBV7-9; CDR3: CASSHQGEGTEAFF; DNA: TGTGCCAGCAGCCATCAGGGTGAGGGGACTGAAGCTTTCTTT
D: .; size: many; J: TRBJ1-1; V: TRBV3-1; CDR3: CASSQDGVTEAFF; DNA: TGTGCCAGCAGCCAAGATGGGGTCACTGAAGCTTTCTTT
D: .; size: few; J: TRBJ1-5; V: TRBV28; CDR3: CASSRTGSGQPQHF; DNA: TGTGCCAGCAGCCGCACAGGTAGCGGTCAGCCCCAGCATTTT
D: .; size: .; J: TRBJ1-1; V: TRBV7-9; CDR3: CASSPGLGAFF; DNA: TGTGCCAGCAGCCCTGGCTTGGGGGCTTTCTTT
D: TRBD1; size: few; J: TRBJ2-7; V: TRBV5-1; CDR3: CASSSSRGSNEQYF; DNA: TGCGCCAGCAGCTCCTCCAGGGGGTCCAACGAGCAGTACTTC
D: .; size: few; J: TRBJ2-7; V: TRBV27; CDR3: CASSSASYEQYF; DNA: TGTGCCAGCAGTTCTGCCAGCTACGAGCAGTACTTC
D: .; size: many; J: TRBJ2-7; V: TRBV4-2; CDR3: CASSQDGRALTREQYF; DNA: TGTGCCAGCAGCCAAGACGGACGGGCCTTGACTAGGGAGCAGTACTTC
D: .; size: few; J: TRBJ2-7; V: TRBV14; CDR3: CASSQGHIEQYF; DNA: TGTGCCAGCAGCCAGGGGCATATAGAGCAGTACTTC
D: TRBD2; size: few; J: TRBJ2-2; V: TRBV6-1; CDR3: CASGSIGRGTGELFF; DNA: TGTGCCAGCGGTTCAATCGGGAGGGGAACCGGGGAGCTGTTTTTT
D: .; size: few; J: TRBJ2-7; V: TRBV6-6; CDR3: CASSTLNGPYEQYF; DNA: TGTGCCAGCAGCACCTTGAACGGTCCCTACGAGCAGTACTTC
D: .; size: few; J: TRBJ2-7; V: TRBV29-1; CDR3: CSASFSYEQYF; DNA: TGCAGCGCTAGTTTTTCCTACGAGCAGTACTTC
D: .; size: many; J: TRBJ1-2; V: TRBV20-1; CDR3: CSARDWGVGYTF; DNA: TGCAGTGCTAGAGATTGGGGAGTTGGCTACACCTTC
D: .; size: many; J: TRBJ1-1; V: TRBV5-1; CDR3: CASSFGGHILNTEAFF; DNA: TGCGCCAGCAGCTTCGGGGGACACATTTTAAACACTGAAGCTTTCTTT
D: TRBD1; size: many; J: TRBJ1-1; V: TRBV5-1; CDR3: CASSWGQGSNEAFF; DNA: TGCGCCAGCAGCTGGGGACAGGGTTCGAATGAAGCTTTCTTT
D: .; size: many; J: TRBJ2-1; V: TRBV20-1; CDR3: CSASLFGGVSSYNEQFF; DNA: TGCAGTGCTAGTTTGTTCGGCGGTGTGAGCTCCTACAATGAGCAGTTCTTC
D: TRBD1; size: many; J: TRBJ2-1; V: TRBV6-2/TRBV6-3; CDR3: CASSYVGQGAYEQFF; DNA: TGTGCCAGCAGTTACGTGGGACAGGGGGCGTATGAGCAGTTCTTC
D: TRBD2; size: many; J: TRBJ2-1; V: TRBV20-1; CDR3: CSARYPGLAGYTYNEQFF; DNA: TGCAGTGCTAGATATCCGGGACTAGCGGGTTATACCTACAATGAGCAGTTCTTC
D: .; size: .; J: TRBJ2-5; V: TRBV3-1; CDR3: CASSPSGNQETQYF; DNA: TGTGCCAGCAGCCCTTCAGGGAATCAAGAGACCCAGTACTTC
D: TRBD1; size: many; J: TRBJ2-7; V: TRBV27; CDR3: CASSFLDTGGAGYEQYF; DNA: TGTGCCAGCAGTTTTCTGGACACAGGGGGCGCAGGGTACGAGCAGTACTTC
D: .; size: .; J: TRBJ2-2; V: TRBV29-1; CDR3: CSVDGQRGPTGELFF; DNA: TGCAGCGTAGACGGACAGCGTGGTCCCACCGGGGAGCTGTTTTTT